Listed below are T cell receptor beta chains from one sample, sequenced in a study of blood T cell repertoires in COVID-19. Profiled with immunoSEQ multiplex PCR; TCRdb holds only in-frame clones, not every one. The sample consists of around 300,000 clones, 85% of them appearing once. Sequencing was done on a sample of peripheral blood. The origin of the receptors is a human donor in a cohort sampled during active COVID-19. Both conserved end residues are part of each CDR3. D genes are given only for firm matches. Some rows mark clone size as missing; the rest say once, few, many or name a class of expanded clone.

>TRBJ1-2|TRBV12-5|NA|14|TRBD1
CASGPPGGRSGYTF
TGTGCTAGTGGTCCCCCAGGGGGAAGAAGTGGCTACACCTTC
>TRBJ1-1|TRBV14|NA|11|NA
CASSNSIRAFF
TGTGCCAGCAGCAATTCGATTAGAGCTTTCTTT
>TRBJ2-7|TRBV5-4|once|12|NA
CASSFSSYEQYF
TGTGCCAGCAGCTTTAGCTCCTACGAGCAGTACTTC
>TRBJ2-5|TRBV19|NA|16|TRBD1
CASSIVGQGAGETQYF
TGTGCCAGTAGTATAGTGGGACAGGGGGCCGGGGAGACCCAGTACTTC
>TRBJ1-1|TRBV29-1|NA|14|TRBD1
CSVGTGFMNTEAFF
TGCAGCGTCGGGACAGGGTTCATGAACACTGAAGCTTTCTTT
>TRBJ1-2|TRBV30|NA|14|NA
CAWRAQGISYGYTF
TGTGCCTGGAGGGCGCAGGGGATTTCCTATGGCTACACCTTC
>TRBJ2-7|TRBV5-6|NA|15|TRBD2
CASSILAGGSYEQYF
TGTGCCAGCAGCATACTAGCGGGGGGCTCCTACGAGCAGTACTTC
>TRBJ2-5|TRBV19|NA|13|NA
CASSSTGGGTQYF
TGTGCCAGTAGTTCTACAGGGGGGGGGACCCAGTACTTC
>TRBJ1-6|TRBV6-6|many|16|TRBD1
CASRNDRAPPNSPLHF
TGTGCCAGCAGGAACGACAGGGCACCGCCTAATTCACCCCTCCACTTT
>TRBJ2-1|TRBV4-2|NA|14|TRBD1
CASSQDRGRNEQFF
TGTGCCAGCAGCCAAGACAGGGGGCGGAATGAGCAGTTCTTC
>TRBJ1-4|TRBV24-1|NA|12|NA
CATSDRGEKLFF
TGTGCCACCAGTGATCGCGGAGAAAAACTGTTTTTT
>TRBJ1-1|TRBV5-6|NA|17|NA
CASSSDRIIPMNTEAFF
TGTGCCAGCAGCTCGGACAGAATCATCCCCATGAACACTGAAGCTTTCTTT
>TRBJ1-4|TRBV29-1|NA|14|TRBD1
CSPGEQGAGEKLFF
TGCAGCCCCGGGGAACAGGGGGCGGGTGAAAAACTGTTTTTT
>TRBJ2-3|TRBV6-1|NA|16|TRBD2
CASSDNARGGTDTQYF
TGTGCCAGCAGTGATAACGCCCGGGGGGGCACAGATACGCAGTATTTT
>TRBJ1-6|TRBV6-5|NA|13|NA
CASSYLDSQKLHF
TGTGCCAGCAGTTACCTGGACAGTCAGAAACTCCACTTT
>TRBJ1-4|TRBV5-1|NA|16|NA
CASSLGSGATNEKLFF
TGCGCCAGCAGCTTGGGGTCTGGGGCCACTAATGAAAAACTGTTTTTT
>TRBJ1-2|TRBV7-3|NA|14|TRBD1
CASTPRSGGGGYTF
TGTGCCAGCACCCCCAGGTCGGGAGGGGGCGGCTACACCTTC
>TRBJ2-3|TRBV24-1|few|13|TRBD1
CATSPGGADTQYF
TGTGCCACCAGTCCAGGGGGCGCGGATACGCAGTATTTT
>TRBJ2-3|TRBV10-3|NA|14|NA
CAISDRLSTDTQYF
TGTGCCATCAGTGATCGTCTGAGCACAGATACGCAGTATTTT
>TRBJ2-3|TRBV7-8|NA|12|NA
CASSSLADTQYF
TGTGCCAGCAGCTCTCTAGCAGATACGCAGTATTTT
>TRBJ1-6|TRBV2|NA|15|NA
CASSEESSYNSPLHF
TGTGCCAGCAGTGAAGAGAGCTCCTATAATTCACCCCTCCACTTT
>TRBJ1-5|TRBV18|NA|15|NA
CASSPTQDGNQPQHF
TGTGCCAGCTCACCAACGCAGGATGGCAATCAGCCCCAGCATTTT
>TRBJ2-7|TRBV19|NA|13|NA
CASSAGTAIEQYF
TGTGCCAGTTCGGCGGGTACCGCTATAGAGCAGTACTTC
>TRBJ1-1|TRBV5-1|few|14|NA
CASSSAVGVAEAFF
TGCGCCAGCAGCTCCGCCGTCGGGGTGGCTGAAGCTTTCTTT
>TRBJ2-3|TRBV7-2|NA|16|NA
CASSPTTGTGTDTQYF
TGTGCCAGCAGCCCGACCACAGGGACGGGCACAGATACGCAGTATTTT
>TRBJ1-5|TRBV20-1|NA|12|NA
CSASHTNQPQHF
TGCAGTGCTAGTCACACCAATCAGCCCCAGCATTTT
>TRBJ2-2|TRBV12-3/TRBV12-4|NA|13|TRBD1
CASAGTGAGELFF
TGTGCCAGCGCGGGCACAGGGGCCGGGGAGCTGTTTTTT
>TRBJ2-2|TRBV27|once|14|TRBD2
CASGLAGGAGELFF
TGTGCCAGCGGGCTAGCGGGGGGGGCCGGGGAGCTGTTTTTT
>TRBJ2-7|TRBV5-1|few|14|TRBD1
CASSLGDRDYEQYF
TGCGCCAGCAGCTTGGGGGACAGGGACTACGAGCAGTACTTC
>TRBJ1-5|TRBV19|NA|13|TRBD1
CASSQTGPQPQHF
TGTGCCAGTAGTCAGACAGGGCCCCAGCCCCAGCATTTT
>TRBJ1-6|TRBV9|few|14|NA
CASSVVAGNSPLHF
TGTGCCAGCAGCGTAGTTGCAGGGAATTCACCCCTCCACTTT
>TRBJ1-6|TRBV4-2|NA|14|NA
CASSQAGGNSPLHF
TGTGCCAGCAGCCAAGCGGGAGGTAATTCACCCCTCCACTTT
>TRBJ1-1|TRBV9|NA|13|NA
CASSVGMNTEAFF
TGTGCCAGCAGCGTCGGGATGAACACTGAAGCTTTCTTT
>TRBJ2-7|TRBV15|NA|17|TRBD1
CATSRDLARDRGGEQYF
TGTGCCACCAGCAGAGATCTTGCTAGGGACAGGGGGGGAGAGCAGTACTTC
>TRBJ2-1|TRBV12-3/TRBV12-4|NA|12|NA
CASSEGGNEQFF
TGTGCCAGCAGTGAGGGTGGTAATGAGCAGTTCTTC
>TRBJ2-3|TRBV5-1|NA|16|NA
CASSGKDSARTDTQYF
TGCGCCAGCAGCGGAAAGGACAGTGCCCGCACAGATACGCAGTATTTT
>TRBJ1-2|TRBV3-1/TRBV3-2|NA|17|TRBD1
CASSHTRDRVVLDGYTF
TGTGCCAGCAGCCACACCCGGGACAGGGTAGTTTTGGATGGCTACACCTTC
>TRBJ2-2|TRBV27|NA|17|NA
CASSLFFSSGSTGELFF
TGTGCCAGCAGTTTATTCTTTTCTTCCGGGTCCACCGGGGAGCTGTTTTTT
>TRBJ1-2|TRBV6-5|NA|15|NA
CASKYPGGVVYGYTF
TGTGCCAGCAAATATCCTGGGGGCGTTGTCTATGGCTACACCTTC
>TRBJ1-2|TRBV3-1/TRBV3-2|many|16|NA
CASSQEGASARGGYTF
TGTGCCAGCAGCCAAGAGGGTGCCAGCGCAAGGGGCGGCTACACCTTC
>TRBJ1-5|TRBV6-5|NA|14|TRBD1
CASSLGQGNQPQHF
TGTGCCAGCAGCTTGGGACAGGGAAATCAGCCCCAGCATTTT
>TRBJ2-5|TRBV30|NA|13|TRBD1
CAWGTGTGETQYF
TGTGCCTGGGGGACAGGGACGGGGGAGACCCAGTACTTC
>TRBJ2-4|TRBV15|NA|16|NA
CATSRVGGLAKNIQYF
TGTGCCACCAGCAGAGTCGGAGGTTTAGCCAAAAACATTCAGTACTTC